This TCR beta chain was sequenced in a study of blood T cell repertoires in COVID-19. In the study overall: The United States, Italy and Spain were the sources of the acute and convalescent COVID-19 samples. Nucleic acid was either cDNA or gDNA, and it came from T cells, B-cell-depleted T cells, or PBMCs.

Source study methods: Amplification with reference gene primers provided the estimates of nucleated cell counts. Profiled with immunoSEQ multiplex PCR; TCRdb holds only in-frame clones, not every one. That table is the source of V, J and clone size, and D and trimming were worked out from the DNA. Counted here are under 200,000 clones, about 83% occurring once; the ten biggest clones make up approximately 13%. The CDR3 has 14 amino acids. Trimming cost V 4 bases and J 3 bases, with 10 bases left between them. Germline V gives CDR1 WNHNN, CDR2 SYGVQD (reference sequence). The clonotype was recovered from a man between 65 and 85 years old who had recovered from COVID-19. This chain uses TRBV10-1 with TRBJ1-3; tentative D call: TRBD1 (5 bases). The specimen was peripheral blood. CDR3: CASSAGTSGNTIYF. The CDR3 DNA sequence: TGCGCCAGCAGTGCGGGGACTAGTGGAAACACCATATATTTT.